Following are 4 T cell receptor beta chains from one sample sequenced in a study of identical twins. TCRdb analysed the 5' RACE reads with MiXCR anew, one entry per CDR3 protein. This sample yields about 660,000 distinct CDR3 sequences, of which over 8.5% are seen a single time; around 0.95% belongs to the top ten. The sample was also linked to a second study, of yellow fever vaccine responses in identical twins.

Sequenced material: PBMCs. The receptors were gathered from a woman aged 18-30 years in good health.

The rearrangement links TRBV2 to TRBJ2-7; no firm D call. V was pared by 5 bases and J by 5 bases, with 4 bases between. Germline V gene data show CDR1 as SNHLY and CDR2 as FYNNEI. The CDR3 consists of 10 residues. In DNA form, the CDR3 reads TGTGCCAGCAGTTACAACGAGCAGTACTTC. As protein: CASSYNEQYF.

This clonotype has more than one count but fewer than ten. This chain joins TRBV27 and TRBJ1-1; tentatively, D is TRBD1 (6 bases). The germline V gene encodes CDR1 MNHEY and CDR2 SMNVEV (reference sequence). The CDR3 runs 14 residues. V was shortened by 4 bases and J by 4 bases, with 13 bases between the two germline ends. The CDR3 DNA follows: TGTGCCAGCAGTTGGGGGGGGGCGGCCACTGAAGCTTTCTTT. The encoded protein is CASSWGGAATEAFF.

The CDR3 nucleotides read TGTGCCAGCAGCCCGACAGGGAGGGACACTGAAGCTTTCTTT. Translated, it gives CASSPTGRDTEAFF. This chain connects TRBV6-1 to TRBJ1-1, with 7 bases identical to TRBD1. There are 14 residues in the CDR3. The V gene's germline CDR1 is MNHNS and CDR2 SASEGT. V lost 6 bases to trimming and J lost 3 bases; unmatched junction nucleotides: 7.

Concerning this clonotype: A much more abundant neighbour one base away suggests this may be a read error. The genes are TRBV10-3 and TRBJ1-2, with 10 bases identical to TRBD1. The CDR3 is 18 residues long. CDR1 and CDR2 from the germline V gene are ENHRY and SYGVKD. Germline trimming cut 7 bases from V and 1 base from J; bases unmatched to any gene: 15. The CDR3 DNA reads TGTGCCATCACAAGATACACGGGACAGGGGATGAGTAACTATGGCTACACCTTC. This codes for CAITRYTGQGMSNYGYTF.